The TCR beta chain under discussion was sequenced for a study of beta chain features in type 1 diabetes. Study-level information: Taken together, all samples contributed approximately 110,000,000 examined sorted cells.

TCRB transcripts that were expressed got sequenced, as all of the isolated RNA had been reverse transcribed. Profiling relied on immunoSEQ multiplex PCR, and the TCRdb table lists in-frame clones only, not all of them. Among approximately 170,000 clones listed, over 7.5% were seen once. The sample holds a few counts of this clone. Antigen unknown. Heparinised blood was drawn once per donor, averaging roughly 120 mL. Findings of the study overall: Moderately but significantly shorter TCRB CDR3s were found in Type 1 diabetes patients in all four CD4+ subsets. At VDJ recombination sites, type 1 diabetes patients had fewer insertions and more deleted nucleotides.

The sequence was collected from a woman younger than 30 in good health. Source material: central memory CD4+ T cells from blood.

The CDR3 coding sequence is TGTGCCAGCAGCTCTAGCGGGGCAGATACGCAGTATTTT. Translation gives CASSSSGADTQYF. V gene TRBV5-6 combines with J gene TRBJ2-3; 9 bases match TRBD2. V dropped 3 bases and J dropped 4; count of bases not matched to a gene: 0. The CDR3 is 13 residues long. The germline CDR1 and CDR2 sequences are SGHDT and YYEEEE.